The subject of this entry is one T cell receptor beta chain. V was clipped by 2 bases and J by 4 bases; unmatched bases: 14. This CDR3 spans 18 amino acids. CDR1 and CDR2 from the germline V gene are MNHEY and SVGEGT. Original handling: Researchers report that nucleated cell counts were estimated from reference gene primer amplification. Generated by immunoSEQ multiplex PCR, the TCRdb table keeps only in-frame clones and is missing some. From that table come the V and J calls and clone size; the DNA was used to work out D and trimming. In the table there are about 140,000 clones, about four fifths of which are singletons. This record comes from a study of blood T cell repertoires in COVID-19.

The sample was peripheral blood. This TCR derives from a man in his 70s who had recovered from COVID-19. V gene TRBV6-2 or TRBV6-3 combines with J gene TRBJ2-4; 7 bases agree with TRBD1. CDR3 amino acids: CASSYRENRGSEKNIQYF. The CDR3 coding sequence is TGTGCCAGCAGTTACCGTGAGAACAGGGGAAGTGAGAAAAACATTCAGTACTTC.